This TCR beta chain was recorded in a study of neurological immune-mediated disorders. Worth noting for this clonotype: This could be a read error, since a much larger clone is one nucleotide away.

CD4+ or CD8+ T cells at a count of some 900,000 served as input for the sorted libraries. With 10-nucleotide random UMIs included, cDNA was synthesized by 5'RACE. Every sequencing run gave over 200 million TCR-beta sequences, taken from 15-18 subjects. A single record per CDR3 protein comes from TCRdb applying MiXCR to the 5' RACE reads. Altogether some 42,000 distinct CDR3 sequences are present, around 10% being singletons, with the ten largest covering roughly 3.9%. Per germline, CDR1 SGHVS and CDR2 FNYEAQ. The CDR3 covers 18 residues. This TCR derives from a woman in her 30s with HTLV-1-associated myelopathy (HAM/TSP). The V call is TRBV7-6, the J call TRBJ1-2; 12 bases are shared with TRBD1. The specimen sequenced was CD4+ T cells from blood. The CDR3 nucleotides are TGTGCCAGCAGCTTACGTGGGACAGGGGGCAGGGCAGACTATGGCTACAACTTC. Its translation is CASSLRGTGGRADYGYNF.